Detailed here is one T cell receptor beta chain. The CDR3 runs 15 residues. Trimming removed 5 bases from V and 4 bases from J, with 18 bases in between. The V gene's germline CDR1 is LGHDT and CDR2 YNNKEL (reference sequence). This record belongs to a study of blood T cell repertoires in COVID-19. Across the study: Samples came from the United States, Italy and Spain, spanning acute and convalescent COVID-19.

Per the study methods: Amplification from reference gene primers served as the basis for estimated nucleated cell counts. Some clones are missing from TCRdb's copy, which holds only in-frame ones; the method was immunoSEQ multiplex PCR. Clonal size and the V and J genes are those of that table, whereas D and trimming came from the DNA. This repertoire shows 200,000 to 250,000 clones, 92% found once; its top ten account for 0.75% to 1%. Sample: peripheral blood. This chain joins TRBV3-1 (or the pseudogene TRBV3-2) and TRBJ2-7; D might be TRBD2 (7 bases). The sequence derives from a man aged 55 to 70 with COVID-19, enrolled during active disease. The chain's CDR3 is CASSNGRAGAYEQYF. CDR3 nucleotides: TGTGCCAGCAGCAACGGGCGGGCGGGGGCATACGAGCAGTACTTC.